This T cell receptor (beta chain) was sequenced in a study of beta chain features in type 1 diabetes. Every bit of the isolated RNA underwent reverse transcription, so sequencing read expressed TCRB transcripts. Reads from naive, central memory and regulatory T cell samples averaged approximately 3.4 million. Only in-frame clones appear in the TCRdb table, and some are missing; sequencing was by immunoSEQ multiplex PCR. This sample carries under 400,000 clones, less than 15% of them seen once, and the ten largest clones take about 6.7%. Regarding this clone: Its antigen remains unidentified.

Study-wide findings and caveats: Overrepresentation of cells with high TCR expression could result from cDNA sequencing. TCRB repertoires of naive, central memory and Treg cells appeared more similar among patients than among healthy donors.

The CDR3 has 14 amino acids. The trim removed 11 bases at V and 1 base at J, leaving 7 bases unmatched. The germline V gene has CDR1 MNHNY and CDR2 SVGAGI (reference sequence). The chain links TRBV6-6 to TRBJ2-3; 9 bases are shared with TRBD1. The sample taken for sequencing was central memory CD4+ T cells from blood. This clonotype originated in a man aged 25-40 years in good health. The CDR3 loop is CAYRGHLGTDTQYF. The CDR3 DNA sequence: TGTGCCTACAGGGGGCACCTCGGCACAGATACGCAGTATTTT.